The rows below give T cell receptor beta chains drawn from one sample of a study of T cell repertoires in cytomegalovirus infection. For these TCRs, the target antigens are not known. TCRdb reprocessed the reads via MiXCR and lists one record per CDR3 protein. The sample yields approximately 1,000,000 distinct CDR3 sequences, 25% to 40% seen once. The specimen comprised cultured CD8+ T cells from PBMCs, sampled from culture after CMV antigen stimulation. Receptor source: a human donor in good health (CMV status not recorded). Some clones in this sample may be carry-over from other donors' samples. Both conserved end residues are part of each CDR3. A D gene is named only where the DNA matches it firmly. Clone size appears in some rows only: once, few, many, or a class for an expanded clone.

TRBJ2-3 | . | TRBV7-2 | few | TGTGCCAGCAGCTTACACGGACTGAGCGGGCCAGCCACAGATACGCAGTATTTT | CASSLHGLSGPATDTQYF
TRBJ1-1 | . | TRBV7-2 | . | TGTGCCAGCAGCTTAGCGCTAGACAGAGCGAACACTGAAGCTTTCTTT | CASSLALDRANTEAFF
TRBJ2-2 | . | TRBV7-9 | . | TGTGCCAGCAGCTTAGGGGAGACTTTTACGAACACCGGGGAGCTGTTTTTT | CASSLGETFTNTGELFF
TRBJ2-7 | TRBD1 | TRBV7-2 | . | TGTGCCAGCAGCGTGGGACAGGGGATCTCCTGCGAGCAGTACTTC | CASSVGQGISCEQYF
TRBJ1-2 | TRBD1 | TRBV13 | . | TGTGCCAGCAGCTCCCGACAGGGGGCTTATGGCTACACCTTC | CASSSRQGAYGYTF
TRBJ1-5 | . | TRBV19 | . | TGTGCCAGTAGTATCCCGGGAAACAATCAGCCCCAGCATTTT | CASSIPGNNQPQHF
TRBJ2-1 | TRBD1 | TRBV11-1 | . | TGTGCCAGCACCCTAGGGACAGGTGCTGACAATGAGCAGTTCTTC | CASTLGTGADNEQFF
TRBJ1-4 | TRBD1 | TRBV10-3 | . | TGTGCCATCAGCTCGACAGGGTCTAATGAAAAACTGTTTTTT | CAISSTGSNEKLFF
TRBJ1-6 | . | TRBV4-1 | . | TGCGCCAGCAGCCAAGATGAACAGCAGAGCTCCTATAATTCACCCCTCCACTTT | CASSQDEQQSSYNSPLHF
TRBJ1-2 | . | TRBV5-6 | . | TGTGCCAGCAGCTTGTCACATAACTATGGCTACACCTTC | CASSLSHNYGYTF
TRBJ1-2 | . | TRBV7-4 | . | TGTGCCAGCAGCTCGACAGGTCATGGCTACACCTTC | CASSSTGHGYTF
TRBJ1-1 | . | TRBV12-3/TRBV12-4 | . | TGTGCCACCACGGCTGAAGCTTTCTTT | CATTAEAFF
TRBJ1-5 | TRBD1 | TRBV12-3/TRBV12-4 | . | TGTGCCAGCAGTCCCAGCGGGACAGGAGCCTTCCGGGATCAGCCCCAGCATTTT | CASSPSGTGAFRDQPQHF
TRBJ2-2 | TRBD2 | TRBV18 | few | TGTGCCAGCTCACCACTACAGGGACTAGCGGGGACCGGGGAGCTGTTTTTT | CASSPLQGLAGTGELFF
TRBJ1-4 | . | TRBV15 | . | TGTGCCACCAGCCCTACCGGGGGGTTAGGCGAAAAACTGTTTTTT | CATSPTGGLGEKLFF
TRBJ2-1 | . | TRBV7-2 | many | TGTGCCAGCAGCTCATGGCCCCCAGGGGGACCGGGAGTCTACAATGAGCAGTTCTTC | CASSSWPPGGPGVYNEQFF
TRBJ1-1 | TRBD1 | TRBV4-1 | few | TGCGCCAGCAGCCAAGTAACGGAGGACAGGTTGAACACTGAAGCTTTCTTT | CASSQVTEDRLNTEAFF
TRBJ1-4 | TRBD1 | TRBV28 | . | TGTGCCAGCAGTTTTCCGAGGAGAGACAGGGGGCAGGGTAATGAAAAACTGTTTTTT | CASSFPRRDRGQGNEKLFF
TRBJ2-2 | . | TRBV20-1 | . | TGCAGTGCTAAATACGCCGGGGCCGGGGAGCTGTTTTTT | CSAKYAGAGELFF
TRBJ2-5 | TRBD1 | TRBV2 | many | TGTGCCAGCAGGATGACAGGGGCTAACCAAGAGACCCAGTACTTC | CASRMTGANQETQYF
TRBJ1-1 | . | TRBV12-3/TRBV12-4 | few | TGTGCCAGCAGTTGGGCCGGTCCCAACACTGAAGCTTTCTTT | CASSWAGPNTEAFF
TRBJ1-1 | . | TRBV6-5 | . | TGTGCCAGCAGTTCCGTATTCATGAACACTGAAGCTTTCTTT | CASSSVFMNTEAFF
TRBJ1-1 | TRBD1 | TRBV4-1 | . | TGCGCCAGCAGCCTATTGACAGGGCAGGATGAAGCTTTCTTT | CASSLLTGQDEAFF
TRBJ2-1 | . | TRBV25-1 | once | TGTGCCAGCAGTGAATTGTGCCAGGACCCTATAAATGAGCAGTTCTTC | CASSELCQDPINEQFF
TRBJ2-6 | . | TRBV28 | few | TGTGCCAGCAGTTTCTTCAGGCAGCAGGGTTTCGGGGGGGCCAACGTCCTGACTTTC | CASSFFRQQGFGGANVLTF
TRBJ2-5 | TRBD2 | TRBV12-3/TRBV12-4 | few | TGTGCCAGCAGTGTGACTAGCGGGGGGGCCAAGACCCAGTACTTC | CASSVTSGGAKTQYF
TRBJ1-1 | . | TRBV27 | . | TGTGCCAGCAGTTTGACTGACTATGGCACTGAAGCTTTCTTT | CASSLTDYGTEAFF
TRBJ2-3 | . | TRBV10-3 | . | TGTGCCATCAGCGAATCGCCCGCAGATACGCAGTATTTT | CAISESPADTQYF
TRBJ2-1 | TRBD2 | TRBV25-1 | . | TGTGCCAGCAGTGAATATAGGGAGGGGCCATATAGCGTTTCGAGCTCCTACAATGAGCAGTTCTTC | CASSEYREGPYSVSSSYNEQFF
TRBJ2-3 | TRBD1 | TRBV12-3/TRBV12-4 | . | TGTGCCAGCAGTTCCGGACAGGGGATCGGAGATACGCAGTATTTT | CASSSGQGIGDTQYF
TRBJ2-1 | TRBD1 | TRBV6-1 | few | TGTGCCAGCAGTGACCGGGACAGTGGTGAGCAGTTCTTC | CASSDRDSGEQFF
TRBJ1-4 | . | TRBV4-1 | many | TGCGCCAGCAGCCAAGACCCGCTTGAAAAACTGTTTTTT | CASSQDPLEKLFF
TRBJ1-1 | . | TRBV5-4 | few | TGTGCCAGCAGCTTGTCGGGGGGGCGCGGGGTGGACACTGAAGCTTTCTTT | CASSLSGGRGVDTEAFF
TRBJ1-1 | TRBD1 | TRBV6-1 | . | TGTGCCAGCAGCCCCGACAGGGGAGGGGAGTGGAACACTGAAGCTTTCTTT | CASSPDRGGEWNTEAFF
TRBJ1-2 | . | TRBV28 | few | TGTGCCAGCAGTTTTACGGGGGACTATGGCTACACCTTC | CASSFTGDYGYTF
TRBJ1-1 | . | TRBV27 | few | TGTGCCAGCAGTTTCATTACAGGGTGGGGTGGCACTGAAGCTTTCTTT | CASSFITGWGGTEAFF
TRBJ2-5 | . | TRBV6-6 | . | TGTGCCAGCAGTTACAACTCTCGAAAACAAGAGACCCAGTACTTC | CASSYNSRKQETQYF
TRBJ1-1 | . | TRBV6-8 | . | TGTGCCAGCAATAGCGGCAGGGTTAAGACTGAAGCTTTCTTT | CASNSGRVKTEAFF
TRBJ1-2 | TRBD1 | TRBV7-8 | many | TGTGCCAGCAGCTTCTCGACAGGGGGAGACTATGGCTACACCTTC | CASSFSTGGDYGYTF
TRBJ2-1 | . | TRBV5-1 | few | TGCGCCAGCAGCAGGGGCCCGGACGGGTACAATGAGCAGTTCTTC | CASSRGPDGYNEQFF
TRBJ1-6 | . | TRBV6-6 | . | TGTGCCAGCAGTTACGTTTGGGGACTGGGGAATTCACCCCTCCACTTT | CASSYVWGLGNSPLHF
TRBJ2-1 | TRBD2 | TRBV29-1 | . | TGCAGCGTTGAAGATTGGGGGGGGTCTAGCGGGGGGGACTATGAGCAGTTCTTC | CSVEDWGGSSGGDYEQFF
TRBJ1-2 | . | TRBV10-1 | . | TGCGCCAGCATGAATTTTAGGGCCGGCTATGGCTACACCTTC | CASMNFRAGYGYTF
TRBJ2-1 | . | TRBV27 | few | TGTGCCAGCAGTAGGGGCGAGAGGAATGAGCAGTTCTTC | CASSRGERNEQFF
TRBJ2-1 | . | TRBV20-1 | . | TGCAGTGCTCGGTCCGGGACTCCTCTTTCCTACAATGAGCAGTTCTTC | CSARSGTPLSYNEQFF